This is a list of T cell receptor beta chains from one sample in a study of technical replicates of blood from a few donors. Sequenced by immunoSEQ multiplex PCR; TCRdb stores in-frame clones only, minus some. The sample lists 60,000 to 90,000 clones; more than 85% were seen once. Sequences were obtained from T cells isolated from PBMCs. Every receptor here comes from a human donor in good health. CDR3s include the opening cysteine and the closing phenylalanine or tryptophan. D genes are given only for firm matches. Clone size is shown for a subset of rows, as once, few, many or a class of expanded clone.

V	J	size	D	DNA	CDR3
TRBV2	TRBJ2-5	NA	TRBD1	TGTGCCAGCAGTGAAGTGGGCGTACAGGGGTCGACCCAGTACTTC	CASSEVGVQGSTQYF
TRBV7-9	TRBJ1-6	NA	TRBD1	TGTGCCAGCAGCTTAGGTGGGACAGGGTCTAATTCACCCCTCCACTTT	CASSLGGTGSNSPLHF
TRBV29-1	TRBJ2-3	NA	NA	TGCAGCGTTAGGGGCTTCACAGATACGCAGTATTTT	CSVRGFTDTQYF
TRBV5-4	TRBJ2-7	NA	TRBD1	TGTGCCAGCAGCTTCACAGGGGGCGACAACGAGCAGTACTTC	CASSFTGGDNEQYF
TRBV4-1	TRBJ2-1	NA	NA	TGCGCCAGCAGCCAAGATCGCGCTAGGAGCTCCTACAATGAGCAGTTCTTC	CASSQDRARSSYNEQFF
TRBV2	TRBJ2-7	NA	NA	TGTGCCAGCAGTGCGGGTTACGAGCAGTACTTC	CASSAGYEQYF
TRBV5-6	TRBJ1-4	NA	TRBD1	TGTGCCAGCAGCTTGTCACGCCTCTTGTTGACAGGGCAGGGTGAAAAACTGTTTTTT	CASSLSRLLLTGQGEKLFF
TRBV7-7	TRBJ2-3	NA	NA	TGTGCTAGCAGCTTAACCAGCGCCCGCACAGATACGCAGTATTTT	CASSLTSARTDTQYF
TRBV9	TRBJ2-3	NA	NA	TGTGCCAGCAGCCCTTGGACTCCCGGGCCCACAGATACGCAGTATTTT	CASSPWTPGPTDTQYF
TRBV29-1	TRBJ2-1	NA	TRBD2	TGCAGCGGCCGACGACTAGCGGGAGGACCGTCTACAGTCTACAATGAGCAGTTCTTC	CSGRRLAGGPSTVYNEQFF
TRBV2	TRBJ2-3	once	TRBD1	TGTGCCAGCAGTCAACAGGGGGGAACAGATACGCAGTATTTT	CASSQQGGTDTQYF
TRBV6-5	TRBJ2-1	NA	NA	TGTGCCAGCAGTTACGAAGGGGTCGTGCAGTTCTTC	CASSYEGVVQFF
TRBV5-6	TRBJ1-2	NA	TRBD1	TGTGCCAGCAGCCGCGAGGGGGCAGCCAACTATGGCTACACCTTC	CASSREGAANYGYTF
TRBV6-6	TRBJ1-2	NA	NA	TGTGCCAGCAGCCCGATAAACAGGGAAACGGGCTACACCTTC	CASSPINRETGYTF
TRBV12-5	TRBJ2-7	once	NA	TGTGCTAGTGGTGCAACGGGGGTCTACGAGCAGTACTTC	CASGATGVYEQYF
TRBV7-9	TRBJ1-1	NA	TRBD1	TGTGCCAGCAGTTTGACAGGGATCGACACTGAAGCTTTCTTT	CASSLTGIDTEAFF
TRBV5-1	TRBJ2-3	NA	TRBD1	TGCGCCAGCAGCACCACGGGACAGGGCACAGATACGCAGTATTTT	CASSTTGQGTDTQYF
TRBV7-8	TRBJ2-2	NA	TRBD2	TGTGCCAGCAGCCCTCTTAAGGGTCGGACTAGCGGTATCACCGGGGAGCTGTTTTTT	CASSPLKGRTSGITGELFF
TRBV28	TRBJ1-5	NA	NA	TGTGCCAGCAGTTTTAGGCTCAATTCACAGCCAAGGCAGCCCCAGCATTTT	CASSFRLNSQPRQPQHF